This TCR beta chain was observed in a study of blood T cell repertoires in COVID-19. Sequencing used immunoSEQ multiplex PCR; TCRdb keeps in-frame clones, though not all of them. The data contain roughly 200,000 clones, about 83% of them singletons. The CDR3 has 15 amino acids. V shed 4 bases and J 1 base; nucleotides not matched to a gene: 6. Germline V gene data show CDR1 as PRHDT and CDR2 as FYEKMQ (reference sequence). The chain has TRBV13 and TRBJ2-7; 8 bases agree with TRBD2. The sequencing input was peripheral blood. This clonotype was sampled from a woman in her thirties with COVID-19, enrolled during active disease. This chain's CDR3 is CASSSFGGVSYEQYF. The DNA for the CDR3 is TGTGCCAGCAGCTCCTTCGGGGGGGTATCCTACGAGCAGTACTTC.